This T cell receptor (beta chain) was documented in a study of blood T cells in healthy people across ages. A word on this clonotype: As yet, its antigen is unknown.

Trimming removed 7 bases at V and 2 bases at J, with 8 bases between. Germline V gene lookup returns CDR1 SNHLY and CDR2 FYNNEI. The CDR3 totals 13 residues. Study findings and constraints: Getting older went along with TCR beta diversity per million T cells dropping roughly linearly.

Through a sample-barcoded 5' primer and a J-beta primer mix, a second PCR was run for about 6 to 11 cycles. With 12 random nucleotides, a template-switch adaptor tagged each individual cDNA molecule. TCRdb itself ran the 5' RACE reads through MiXCR, one entry per CDR3 protein. The repertoire holds some 1.5 million distinct CDR3 sequences, with roughly 30% as singletons. V is TRBV2 and J is TRBJ1-4; D gene uncertain. The receptor comes from a woman aged 25 to 45 in good health. The sample taken for sequencing was blood. The CDR3 coding sequence is TGTGCCAGCACGGGAGCGACTAATGAAAAACTGTTTTTT. Amino acids: CASTGATNEKLFF.